This entry concerns a single TCR beta chain. Splitting of CD4+ cells produced CD45RA+ naive and CD45RA-negative memory subsets. These data are taken from a study of shared clonotypes between healthy human individuals. Trimming cost V 4 bases and J 1 base, with 8 bases left between them. CDR1 and CDR2 (germline): SGDLS, YYNGEE. The CDR3 sequence is 14 residues long. Deep-level assay runs were performed. Profiling relied on immunoSEQ multiplex PCR, and the TCRdb table lists in-frame clones only, not all of them. The data hold hundreds of thousands of clones, with about 80% observed a single time. V is TRBV9 and J is TRBJ2-2; possible D gene TRBD1, 5 bases. This TCR came from a woman under 40 in good health. Sequenced input: memory CD4+ T cells sorted from blood. Specified subset: CD45RA-negative fraction. Here the CDR3 DNA reads TGTGCCAGCAGCCCCACAGGGAACACCGGGGAGCTGTTTTTT. Translation: CASSPTGNTGELFF.